This TCR beta chain was found in a study of T-cell reconstitution after alpha-beta-depleted transplantation in children. A TCRbeta library incorporating unique molecular identifiers was prepared. TCRdb recomputed calls from the PCR reads with MiXCR, one row per CDR3 protein. This table has about 500,000 distinct CDR3 sequences, about 30% appearing once. The CDR3 extends over 14 amino acids. The J segment lost 7 bases and the V segment lost 1 base, leaving 4 bases of the junction unmatched. The chain employs TRBV12-3 or TRBV12-4 and TRBJ1-2; TRBD1 matches at 9 bases. The sample consisted of PBMCs from the stem cell graft donor, taken from the stem cell graft. This clonotype was sampled from a human donor who donated a stem cell graft to a child with aplastic anemia. CDR3 nucleotides: TGTGCCAGCAGTTTAGGGGACAGGGTGCGTGGCTACACCTTC. Residues: CASSLGDRVRGYTF.